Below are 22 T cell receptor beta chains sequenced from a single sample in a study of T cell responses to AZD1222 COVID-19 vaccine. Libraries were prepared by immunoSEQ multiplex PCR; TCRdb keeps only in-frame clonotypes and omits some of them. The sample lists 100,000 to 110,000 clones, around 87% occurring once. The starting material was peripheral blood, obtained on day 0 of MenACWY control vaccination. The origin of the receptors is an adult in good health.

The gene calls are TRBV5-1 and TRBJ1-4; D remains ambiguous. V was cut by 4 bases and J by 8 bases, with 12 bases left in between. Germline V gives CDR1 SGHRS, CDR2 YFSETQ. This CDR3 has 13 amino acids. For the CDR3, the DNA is TGCGCCAGCAGCCTCAACAGAGTCGAAAAACTGTTTTTT. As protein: CASSLNRVEKLFF.

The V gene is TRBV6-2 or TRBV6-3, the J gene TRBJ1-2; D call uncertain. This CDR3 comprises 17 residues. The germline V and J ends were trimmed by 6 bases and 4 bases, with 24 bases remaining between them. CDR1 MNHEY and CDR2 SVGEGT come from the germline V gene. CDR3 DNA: TGTGCCAGCAGCCCCGACTGGGAGGTCCCCACCTTCTATGGCTACACCTTC. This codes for CASSPDWEVPTFYGYTF.

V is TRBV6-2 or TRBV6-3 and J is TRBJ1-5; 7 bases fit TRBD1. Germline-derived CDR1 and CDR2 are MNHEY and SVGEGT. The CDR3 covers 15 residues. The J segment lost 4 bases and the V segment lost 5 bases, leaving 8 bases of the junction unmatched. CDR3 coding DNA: TGTGCCAGCAGTACCAGACAGGGAAGTAATCAGCCCCAGCATTTT. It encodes CASSTRQGSNQPQHF.

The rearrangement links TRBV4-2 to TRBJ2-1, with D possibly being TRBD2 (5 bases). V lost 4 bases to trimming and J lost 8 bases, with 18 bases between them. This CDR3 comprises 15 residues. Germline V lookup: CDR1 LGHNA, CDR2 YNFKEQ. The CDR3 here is CASSPRAEGLDEQFF. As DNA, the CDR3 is TGTGCCAGCAGCCCCCGTGCTGAGGGTCTGGATGAGCAGTTCTTC.

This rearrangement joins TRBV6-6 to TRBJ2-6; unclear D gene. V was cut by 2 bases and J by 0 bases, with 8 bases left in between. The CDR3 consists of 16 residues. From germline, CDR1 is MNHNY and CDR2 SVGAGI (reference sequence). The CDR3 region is CASSYPPLSGANVLTF. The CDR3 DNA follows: TGTGCCAGCAGTTACCCTCCCCTCTCTGGGGCCAACGTCCTGACTTTC.

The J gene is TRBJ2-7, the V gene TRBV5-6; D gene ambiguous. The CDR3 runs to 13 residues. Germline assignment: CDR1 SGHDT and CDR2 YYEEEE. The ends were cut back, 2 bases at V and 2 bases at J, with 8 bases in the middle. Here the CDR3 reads CASSLGNPYEQYF. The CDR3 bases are TGTGCCAGCAGCTTAGGAAACCCCTACGAGCAGTACTTC.

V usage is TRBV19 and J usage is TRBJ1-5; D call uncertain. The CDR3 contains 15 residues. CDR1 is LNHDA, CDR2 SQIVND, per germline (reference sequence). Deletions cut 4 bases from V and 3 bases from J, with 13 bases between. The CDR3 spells CASSRASFSNQPQHF. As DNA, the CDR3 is TGTGCCAGTAGTAGAGCCAGCTTCTCCAATCAGCCCCAGCATTTT.

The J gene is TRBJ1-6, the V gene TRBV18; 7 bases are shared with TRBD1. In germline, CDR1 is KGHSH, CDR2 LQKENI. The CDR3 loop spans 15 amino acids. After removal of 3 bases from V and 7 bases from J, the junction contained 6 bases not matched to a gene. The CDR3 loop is CASSPSEQGNSPLHF. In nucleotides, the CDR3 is TGTGCCAGCTCACCTTCCGAACAGGGGAATTCACCCCTCCACTTT.

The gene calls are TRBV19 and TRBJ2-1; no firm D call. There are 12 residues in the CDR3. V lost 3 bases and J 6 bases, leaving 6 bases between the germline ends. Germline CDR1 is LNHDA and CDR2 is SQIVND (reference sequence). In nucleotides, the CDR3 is TGTGCCAGTAGTATGGCCAGCAATGAGCAGTTCTTC. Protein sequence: CASSMASNEQFF.

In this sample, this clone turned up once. The DNA of the CDR3 is TGTGCCATCAGCACAGGCATAGTCCCCAATGAGCAGTTCTTC. Its protein is CAISTGIVPNEQFF. The rearrangement uses TRBV10-3 and TRBJ2-1; a possible D gene is TRBD1 (5 bases). The germline V gene has CDR1 ENHRY and CDR2 SYGVKD. The germline V and J ends were trimmed by 6 bases and 6 bases, with 15 bases remaining between them. This CDR3 spans 14 amino acids.

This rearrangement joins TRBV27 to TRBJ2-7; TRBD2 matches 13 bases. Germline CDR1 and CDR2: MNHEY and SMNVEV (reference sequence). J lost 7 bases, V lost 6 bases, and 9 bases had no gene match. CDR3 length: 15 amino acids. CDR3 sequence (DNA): TGTGCCAGCAGAAATGGACTAGCGGGAGTTCGGGAGCAGTACTTC. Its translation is CASRNGLAGVREQYF.

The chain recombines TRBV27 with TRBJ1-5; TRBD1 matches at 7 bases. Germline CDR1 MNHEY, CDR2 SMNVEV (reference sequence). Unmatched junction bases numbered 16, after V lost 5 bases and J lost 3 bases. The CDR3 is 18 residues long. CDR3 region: CASSRRGQAHTLNQPQHF. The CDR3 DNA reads TGTGCCAGCAGTAGAAGAGGACAGGCCCATACCCTCAATCAGCCCCAGCATTTT.

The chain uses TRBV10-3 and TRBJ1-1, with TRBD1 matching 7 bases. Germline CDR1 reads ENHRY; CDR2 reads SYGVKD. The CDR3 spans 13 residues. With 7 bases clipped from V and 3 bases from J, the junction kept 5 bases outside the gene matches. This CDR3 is CAIKQGRYTEAFF. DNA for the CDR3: TGTGCCATCAAACAGGGGAGGTACACTGAAGCTTTCTTT.

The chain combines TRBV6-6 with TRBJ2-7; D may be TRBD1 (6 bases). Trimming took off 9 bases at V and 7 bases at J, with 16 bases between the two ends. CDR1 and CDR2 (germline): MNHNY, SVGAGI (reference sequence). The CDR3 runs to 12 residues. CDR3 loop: CASSGQPWEQYF. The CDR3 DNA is TGTGCCAGTTCCGGACAGCCGTGGGAGCAGTACTTC.

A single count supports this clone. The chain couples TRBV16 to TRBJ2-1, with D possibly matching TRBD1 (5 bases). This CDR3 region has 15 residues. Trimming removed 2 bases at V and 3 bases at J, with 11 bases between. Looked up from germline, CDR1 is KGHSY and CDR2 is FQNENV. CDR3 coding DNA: TGTGCCAGCAGCCAAGAGCAGGGCGGCTACAATGAGCAGTTCTTC. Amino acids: CASSQEQGGYNEQFF. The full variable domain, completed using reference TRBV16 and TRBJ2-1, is GEEVAQTPKHLVRGEGQKAKLYCAPIKGHSYVFWYQQVLKNEFKFLISFQNENVFDETGMPKERFSAKCLPNSPCSLEIQATKLEDSAVYFCASSQEQGGYNEQFFGPGTRLTVL.

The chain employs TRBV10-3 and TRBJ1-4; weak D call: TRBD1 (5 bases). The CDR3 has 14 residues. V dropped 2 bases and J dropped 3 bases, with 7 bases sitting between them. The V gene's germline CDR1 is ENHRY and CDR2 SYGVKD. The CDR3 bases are TGTGCCATCAGTGAGAGACAGCCTAATGAAAAACTGTTTTTT. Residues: CAISERQPNEKLFF.

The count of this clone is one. The CDR3 DNA is TGTGCCAGCAGCGTAGCTAGGACACGGAACACCGGGGAGCTGTTTTTT. Translation gives CASSVARTRNTGELFF. This chain joins TRBV9 and TRBJ2-2, with a weak D call TRBD1 (5 bases). There are 16 residues in the CDR3. CDR1 and CDR2 from the germline V gene are SGDLS and YYNGEE. Deletions cut 0 bases from V and 1 base from J, with 10 bases between.

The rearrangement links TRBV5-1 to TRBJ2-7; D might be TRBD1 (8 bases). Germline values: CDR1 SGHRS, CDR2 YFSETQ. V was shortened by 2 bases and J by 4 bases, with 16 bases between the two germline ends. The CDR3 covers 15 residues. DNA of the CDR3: TGCGCCAGCAGCTTCGCCCACAGGGGGGGATACGAGCAGTACTTC. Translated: CASSFAHRGGYEQYF.

DNA for the CDR3: TGTGCCAGCAGCTCACAGGGAAACACGCAGTATTTT. This translates into CASSSQGNTQYF. The V and J genes are TRBV7-3 and TRBJ2-3; a weak D match, TRBD1 (6 bases). Trimming took off 4 bases at V and 9 bases at J, with 11 bases between the two ends. The CDR3 extends over 12 amino acids. Germline V gene sequence: CDR1 SGHTA, CDR2 FQGTGA.

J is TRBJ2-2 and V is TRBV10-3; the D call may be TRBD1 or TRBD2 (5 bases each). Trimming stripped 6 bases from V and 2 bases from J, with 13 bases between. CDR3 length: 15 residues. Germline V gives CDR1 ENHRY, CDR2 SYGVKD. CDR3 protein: CAISRRGGNTGELFF. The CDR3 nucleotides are TGTGCCATCAGCCGCCGGGGCGGAAACACCGGGGAGCTGTTTTTT.

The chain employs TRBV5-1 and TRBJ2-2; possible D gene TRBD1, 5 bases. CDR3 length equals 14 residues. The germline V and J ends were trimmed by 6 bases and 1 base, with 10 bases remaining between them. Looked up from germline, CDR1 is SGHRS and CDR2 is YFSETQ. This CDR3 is CASKVRGNTGELFF. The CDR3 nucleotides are TGCGCCAGCAAGGTTAGGGGGAACACCGGGGAGCTGTTTTTT.

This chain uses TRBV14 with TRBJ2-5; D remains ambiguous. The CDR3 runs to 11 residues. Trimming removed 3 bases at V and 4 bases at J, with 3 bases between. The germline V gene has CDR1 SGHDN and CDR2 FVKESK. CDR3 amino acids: CASSHRETQYF. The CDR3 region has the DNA TGTGCCAGCAGCCATCGAGAGACCCAGTACTTC.